This TCR beta chain was identified in a study of CD8+ T cells in alopecia areata. Study-level information: Tofacitinib lasted 6 to 18 months, then 6 months off drug. Severity in treated patients was scored by percentage of scalp area affected.

CDR1 and CDR2 from the germline V gene are MNHNY and SVGAGI (reference sequence). CDR3 length: 13 residues. The ends were cut back, 2 bases at V and 2 bases at J, with 7 bases in the middle. Noted treatment: oral pan-JAK inhibitor, 5-10 mg twice daily. General study points: Mice gave a clearer picture of TCR sharing than patients did, possibly for HLA-related reasons. Many expanded lesional clones persisted during tofacitinib (in both scalp and blood).

Extracted RNA was reverse transcribed into cDNA, the sequencing template. Clones were sequenced by immunoSEQ multiplex PCR, and TCRdb holds only the in-frame ones, with some missing. The sample lists 90,000 to 120,000 clones; 84% were seen once. In the case of this clone: What it binds is not known.

This TCR was sampled from a human donor with alopecia areata. The chain carries TRBV6-6 and TRBJ2-7; no reliable D call. The sample consisted of CD8+ T cells sorted from blood, taken at week 24, from a patient treated with tofacitinib. This CDR3 is CASSYRPAYEQYF. CDR3 sequence (DNA): TGTGCCAGCAGTTACAGACCGGCCTACGAGCAGTACTTC.